The 30 T cell receptor beta chains in this list originate from one sample, sequenced in a study of T cell repertoires in cytomegalovirus infection. TCRdb re-called the reads through MiXCR, storing one row per CDR3 protein. The table has fewer than 850,000 distinct CDR3 sequences, roughly 29% seen once. What these receptors recognize is not known. The sequencing here drew on cultured CD8+ T cells from PBMCs, taken from culture after CMV antigen stimulation. These receptors were taken from a human donor in good health (CMV status not recorded). Some clones in this sample may be carry-over from other donors' samples.

This clonotype was seen more than once but under ten times. The V and J genes are TRBV27 and TRBJ2-1, with D tentatively TRBD1 (5 bases). Germline V gives CDR1 MNHEY, CDR2 SMNVEV (reference sequence). The germline V and J ends were trimmed by 8 bases and 7 bases, with 15 bases remaining between them. The CDR3 contains 13 residues. DNA of the CDR3: TGTGCCAGCTCTATGGGGCTCCTGAATGAGCAGTTCTTC. Translation gives CASSMGLLNEQFF.

The V gene is TRBV24-1, the J gene TRBJ2-3; 8 nucleotides agree with TRBD1. The CDR3 has 19 residues. After removal of 3 bases from V and 2 bases from J, the junction contained 15 bases not matched to a gene. The germline V gene encodes CDR1 KGHDR and CDR2 SFDVKD. CDR3 loop: CATSDARSIGQGVTDTQYF. For the CDR3, the DNA is TGTGCCACCAGTGATGCCCGTTCAATAGGACAGGGAGTCACAGATACGCAGTATTTT.

This chain connects TRBV11-1 to TRBJ1-5; tentatively, D is TRBD1 (5 bases). The CDR3 is made up of 17 amino acids. Per the germline V gene, CDR1 is SGHAT and CDR2 is FQDESV (reference sequence). Trimming stripped 1 base from V and 0 bases from J, with 13 bases between. The CDR3 reads CASSLDDRSYSNQPQHF. As DNA, the CDR3 is TGTGCCAGCAGCTTAGACGACAGAAGCTATAGCAATCAGCCCCAGCATTTT. The whole variable domain, remainder taken from reference TRBV11-1 and TRBJ1-5, is EAEVAQSPRYKITEKSQAVAFWCDPISGHATLYWYRQILGQGPELLVQFQDESVVDDSQLPKDRFSAERLKGVDSTLKIQPAELGDSAMYLCASSLDDRSYSNQPQHFGDGTRLSIL.

The V and J genes are TRBV6-1 and TRBJ2-7, with D perhaps TRBD1 (5 bases). The germline gives CDR1 MNHNS, CDR2 SASEGT. The ends were cut back, 2 bases at V and 1 base at J, with 12 bases in the middle. The CDR3 is made up of 15 amino acids. DNA for the CDR3: TGTGCCAGCAGTGAACAGGGCGCAGGGTCCTACGAGCAGTACGTC. Protein: CASSEQGAGSYEQYV.

This clonotype has only a few counts. The V and J genes are TRBV4-1 and TRBJ2-3; a weak D match, TRBD1 (5 bases). The CDR3 totals 19 residues. The V and J ends lost 1 base and 4 bases respectively, with 24 bases between them. CDR1 MGHRA and CDR2 YSYEKL come from the germline V gene. CDR3 amino acids: CASSQVGAKVYIQADTQYF. CDR3 nucleotides: TGCGCCAGCAGCCAAGTTGGGGCAAAGGTCTATATCCAGGCAGATACGCAGTATTTT.

This clonotype has only a few counts. This chain uses TRBV20-1 with TRBJ1-1; D is unresolved. This CDR3 contains 15 residues. Germline V gene sequence: CDR1 DFQATT, CDR2 SNEGSKA (reference sequence). The V end was cut by 0 bases, the J end by 0 bases, with 11 bases between. In DNA, the CDR3 is TGCAGTGCTAGAGAGGGGTGGGTCATGAACACTGAAGCTTTCTTT. It specifies CSAREGWVMNTEAFF.

The J gene is TRBJ2-2, the V gene TRBV12-3 or TRBV12-4, with TRBD1 matching over 10 bases. Losses at the gene ends were 9 bases for V and 5 bases for J; bases not matched to a gene: 9. This CDR3 has 15 residues. CDR3 coding DNA: TGTGCCAGTACGCCGACAGGGGGCGGAACCGGGGAGCTGTTTTTT. This gives the protein CASTPTGGGTGELFF.

V is TRBV12-3 or TRBV12-4 and J is TRBJ1-3; D unclear. Trimming left V 3 bases short and J 0 bases short, with 12 bases between. CDR3 size: 16 residues. This CDR3 reads CASSLGLGSSGNTIYF. The CDR3 nucleotides read TGTGCCAGCAGTTTGGGCCTAGGGAGCTCTGGAAACACCATATATTTT.

CDR3 region: CASMKGQGADTIYF. CDR3 DNA sequence: TGTGCCAGCATGAAGGGACAGGGGGCAGACACCATATATTTT. The chain joins TRBV2 to TRBJ1-3; TRBD1 agrees at 12 bases. Germline loops: CDR1 SNHLY, CDR2 FYNNEI. With 7 bases clipped from V and 8 bases from J, the junction kept 6 bases outside the gene matches. The CDR3 length is 14 residues. Variable domain in full (rest from reference TRBV2 and TRBJ1-3): EPEVTQTPSHQVTQMGQEVILRCVPISNHLYFYWYRQILGQKVEFLVSFYNNEISEKSEIFDDQFSVERPDGSNFTLKIRSTKLEDSAMYFCASMKGQGADTIYFGEGSWLTVV.

This chain uses TRBV6-2 or TRBV6-3 with TRBJ2-7, with 12 bases that match TRBD2. The germline CDR1 and CDR2 sequences are MNHEY and SVGEGT. CDR3 length: 16 residues. The J segment lost 6 bases and the V segment lost 5 bases, leaving 11 bases of the junction unmatched. The CDR3 nucleotides are TGTGCCAGCAGTCTAACTAGCGGGGGGCTCTTCGGCGAGCAGTACGTC. It codes for CASSLTSGGLFGEQYV.

This chain links TRBV5-1 with TRBJ2-2; 7 positions match TRBD1. V trimming: 4 bases; J trimming: 0 bases; junction bases outside the gene matches: 3. The length of the CDR3 is 15 residues. Germline loops: CDR1 SGHRS, CDR2 YFSETQ. CDR3 in amino acids: CASSTGTANTGELFF. In DNA form, the CDR3 reads TGCGCCAGCAGCACCGGGACAGCGAACACCGGGGAGCTGTTTTTT.

The CDR3 loop reads CAIPRRQGAWSDYGYTF. CDR3 coding DNA: TGTGCCATCCCGAGGAGGCAGGGGGCGTGGAGCGACTATGGCTACACCTTC. This sequence joins TRBV7-2 and TRBJ1-2; 8 bases line up with TRBD1. V was clipped by 10 bases and J by 3 bases; unmatched bases: 19. Germline loops: CDR1 SGHTA, CDR2 FQGNSA. CDR3 size: 17 residues. Together with reference TRBV7-2 and TRBJ1-2, the CDR3 gives the full variable domain: GAGVSQSPSNKVTEKGKDVELRCDPISGHTALYWYRQSLGQGLEFLIYFQGNSAPDKSGLPSDRFSAERTGGSVSTLTIQRTQQEDSAVYLCAIPRRQGAWSDYGYTFGSGTRLTVV.

V gene TRBV29-1 combines with J gene TRBJ2-5, with a possible D match to TRBD1 (5 bases). This CDR3 spans 15 amino acids. Deletions cut 0 bases from V and 3 bases from J, with 14 bases between. Per germline, CDR1 SQVTM and CDR2 ANQGSEA. The DNA for the CDR3 is TGCAGCGTTGAAGATGGGAACAGGCCCGAAGAGACCCAGTACTTC. It encodes CSVEDGNRPEETQYF.

This chain links TRBV4-1 with TRBJ2-2; a possible D gene is TRBD2 (5 bases). The CDR3 length is 15 residues. The germline V gene has CDR1 MGHRA and CDR2 YSYEKL. The V and J ends lost 1 base and 2 bases respectively, with 8 bases between them. CDR3 coding DNA: TGCGCCAGCAGCCAAGGATCGGGAAACACCGGGGAGCTGTTTTTT. Translated, it gives CASSQGSGNTGELFF.

This clonotype was detected a few times. The J gene is TRBJ1-3, the V gene TRBV27; D perhaps matches TRBD1 (5 bases). The CDR3 sequence is 16 residues long. Per the germline V gene, CDR1 is MNHEY and CDR2 is SMNVEV (reference sequence). Trimming took 7 bases from V and 0 from J, leaving 16 bases between them. The CDR3 loop is CASTEDNPSSGNTIYF. Here the CDR3 DNA reads TGTGCCAGCACCGAGGACAACCCAAGCTCTGGAAACACCATATATTTT.

This clonotype was picked up a small number of times. The V gene is TRBV15, the J gene TRBJ2-2, with D tentatively TRBD2 (6 bases). The germline CDR1 and CDR2 sequences are LNHNV and YYDKDF (reference sequence). This CDR3 spans 14 amino acids. Trimming cost V 1 base and J 4 bases, with 7 bases left between them. Written as DNA, the CDR3 is TGTGCCACCAGCAGAGGGAGGGGCACCGGGGAGCTGTTTTTT. The encoded protein is CATSRGRGTGELFF.

This clonotype was picked up a small number of times. The CDR3 protein is CASSVLAGGPLETQYF. As DNA, the CDR3 is TGTGCCAGCAGTGTACTAGCGGGGGGGCCGTTGGAGACCCAGTACTTC. V gene TRBV6-5 combines with J gene TRBJ2-5, with 13 bases lining up with TRBD2. The CDR3 has 16 residues. Germline assignment: CDR1 MNHEY and CDR2 SVGAGI. With V trimmed by 5 bases and J by 5 bases, 8 bases remained unmatched.

This clonotype came up a few times. V gene TRBV5-6 combines with J gene TRBJ2-7; 8 nucleotides agree with TRBD2. In germline, CDR1 is SGHDT, CDR2 YYEEEE. V lost 4 bases, J lost 3 bases, and 12 bases stayed unmatched. CDR3 length: 16 residues. The CDR3 is CASSPYWTAGDYEQYV. The CDR3 DNA sequence: TGTGCCAGCAGCCCCTACTGGACAGCGGGGGACTACGAGCAGTACGTC.

The chain combines TRBV28 with TRBJ2-7, with D maybe TRBD1 (6 bases). Trimming pared 2 bases from V and 4 bases from J, leaving 15 bases between. Germline V gene sequence: CDR1 MDHEN, CDR2 SYDVKM. The CDR3 runs 15 residues. DNA for the CDR3: TGTGCCAGCAGTTTAGAGGCCGCGACAGGATACGAGCAGTACTTC. It encodes CASSLEAATGYEQYF.

The J gene is TRBJ2-3, the V gene TRBV24-1; 12 bases agree with TRBD2. CDR1 and CDR2 from the germline V gene are KGHDR and SFDVKD. The CDR3 has 16 amino acids. J gave up 4 bases and V 4 bases, and 5 bases lay outside the gene matches. CDR3 protein: CATSEWTSGASDTQYF. In DNA form, the CDR3 reads TGTGCCACCAGTGAGTGGACTAGCGGGGCATCAGATACGCAGTATTTT.

This clonotype was seen only a few times. V is TRBV7-8 and J is TRBJ2-7; unclear D gene. Trimming took 7 bases from V and 1 from J, leaving 8 bases between them. Germline-derived CDR1 and CDR2 are SGHVS and FQNEAQ. The CDR3 consists of 12 residues. The CDR3 bases are TGTGCCAGCATGGGGTTTTCCTACGAGCAGTACGTC. Amino acids: CASMGFSYEQYV.

The chain recombines TRBV15 with TRBJ1-2; TRBD1 might be the D (6 bases). Germline V gives CDR1 LNHNV, CDR2 YYDKDF (reference sequence). The CDR3 extends over 16 amino acids. The V gene lost 0 bases and the J gene lost 2 bases, with 13 bases spanning the gap. CDR3: CATSRDRGQGNYGYTF. Written as DNA, the CDR3 is TGTGCCACCAGCAGAGATCGGGGGCAGGGGAACTATGGCTACACCTTC. The variable domain in full, completed from reference TRBV15 and TRBJ1-2, reads DAMVIQNPRYQVTQFGKPVTLSCSQTLNHNVMYWYQQKSSQAPKLLFHYYDKDFNNEADTPDNFQSRRPNTSFCFLDIRSPGLGDTAMYLCATSRDRGQGNYGYTFGSGTRLTVV.

The chain links TRBV2 to TRBJ2-7, with D maybe TRBD2 (5 bases). The CDR3 consists of 13 residues. CDR1 is SNHLY, CDR2 FYNNEI, per germline. Trimming stripped 6 bases from V and 9 bases from J, with 18 bases between. The CDR3 DNA sequence: TGTGCCAGCAGACGGCGGGCCGACCCGACGCAGTACGTC. This gives the protein CASRRRADPTQYV.

The rearrangement uses TRBV27 and TRBJ1-1; D is perhaps TRBD1 (6 bases). CDR3 length equals 15 residues. The ends were cut back, 2 bases at V and 1 base at J, with 11 bases in the middle. Germline CDR1 and CDR2: MNHEY and SMNVEV (reference sequence). For the CDR3, the DNA is TGTGCCAGCAGTTTAATCGGGGGGCGGAACACTGAAGCTTTCTTT. Protein product: CASSLIGGRNTEAFF.

The rearrangement joins TRBV27 to TRBJ2-3; TRBD2 matches at 11 bases. J gave up 8 bases and V 5 bases, and 9 bases lay outside the gene matches. The CDR3 has 15 residues. Germline CDR1 MNHEY, CDR2 SMNVEV (reference sequence). The CDR3 is CASSADITSGSTQYF. The CDR3 DNA reads as TGTGCCAGCAGTGCGGATATAACTAGCGGGAGTACGCAGTATTTT.

J is TRBJ1-5 and V is TRBV12-3 or TRBV12-4; unclear D gene. Between the trimmed V and J ends, which lost 4 bases and 9 bases, there was a span of 7 bases. The CDR3 runs 11 residues. The CDR3 DNA sequence: TGTGCCAGCAGTTCTGAAGGGCCCCAGCATTTT. It codes for CASSSEGPQHF.

The V call is TRBV2, the J call TRBJ1-2, with D possibly matching TRBD1 (6 bases). Trimming pared 9 bases from V and 6 bases from J, leaving 14 bases between. The CDR3 is 12 residues long. The germline gives CDR1 SNHLY, CDR2 FYNNEI. CDR3 loop: CARKTGMDGYTF. Here the CDR3 DNA reads TGTGCCAGGAAAACAGGGATGGATGGCTACACCTTC.

This chain uses TRBV4-1 with TRBJ1-1; tentative D call: TRBD1 (5 bases). The CDR3 contains 17 residues. V was trimmed by 5 bases and J by 0 bases, leaving 19 bases between them. The germline CDR1 and CDR2 sequences are MGHRA and YSYEKL. In DNA, the CDR3 is TGCGCCAGCAGCTACTACGAACGGATAGGGGTGAACACTGAAGCTTTCTTT. Translating it yields CASSYYERIGVNTEAFF.

This rearrangement joins TRBV6-5 to TRBJ2-7; the D is unclear. V was trimmed by 0 bases and J by 0 bases, leaving 12 bases between them. The CDR3 runs 16 residues. The V gene's germline CDR1 is MNHEY and CDR2 SVGAGI. CDR3 coding DNA: TGTGCCAGCAGTTACTCGGGCAGGCCCAGCTCCTACGAGCAGTACGTC. Translation: CASSYSGRPSSYEQYV.

The chain is built from TRBV6-5 and TRBJ2-7; 9 nucleotides agree with TRBD1. After removal of 4 bases from V and 0 bases from J, the junction contained 10 bases not matched to a gene. The germline CDR1 and CDR2 sequences are MNHEY and SVGAGI. This CDR3 is built from 17 residues. The CDR3 loop is CASSSKFGDRASYEQYV. Here the CDR3 DNA reads TGTGCCAGCAGTTCTAAATTCGGGGACAGGGCCTCCTACGAGCAGTACGTC.